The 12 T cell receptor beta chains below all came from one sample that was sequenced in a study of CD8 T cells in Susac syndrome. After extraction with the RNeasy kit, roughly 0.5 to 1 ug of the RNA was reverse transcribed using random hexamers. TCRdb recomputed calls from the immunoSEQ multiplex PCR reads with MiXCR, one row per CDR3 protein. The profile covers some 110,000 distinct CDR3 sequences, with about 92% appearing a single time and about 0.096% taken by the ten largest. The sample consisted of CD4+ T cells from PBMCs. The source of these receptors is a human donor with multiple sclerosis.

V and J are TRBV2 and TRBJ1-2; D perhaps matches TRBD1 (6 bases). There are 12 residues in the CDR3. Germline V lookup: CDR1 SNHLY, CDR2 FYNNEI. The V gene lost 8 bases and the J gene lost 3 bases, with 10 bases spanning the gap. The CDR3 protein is CASRGADYGYTF. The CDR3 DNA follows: TGTGCCAGCCGGGGGGCGGACTATGGCTACACCTTC.

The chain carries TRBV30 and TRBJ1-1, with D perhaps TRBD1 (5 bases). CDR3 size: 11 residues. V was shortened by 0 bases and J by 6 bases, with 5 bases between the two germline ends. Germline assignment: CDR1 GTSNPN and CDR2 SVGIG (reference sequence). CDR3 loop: CAWSVGPEAFF. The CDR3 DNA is TGTGCCTGGAGTGTGGGACCTGAAGCTTTCTTT.

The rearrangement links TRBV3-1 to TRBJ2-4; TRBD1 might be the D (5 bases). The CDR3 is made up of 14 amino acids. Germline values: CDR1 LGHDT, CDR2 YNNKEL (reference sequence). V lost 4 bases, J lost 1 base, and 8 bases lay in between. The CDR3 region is CASSPQGAKNIQYF. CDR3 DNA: TGTGCCAGCAGCCCCCAGGGTGCCAAAAACATTCAGTACTTC.

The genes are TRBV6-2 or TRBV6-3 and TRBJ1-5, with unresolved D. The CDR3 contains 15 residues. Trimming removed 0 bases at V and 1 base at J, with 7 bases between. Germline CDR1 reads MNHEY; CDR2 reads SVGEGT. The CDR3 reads CASSYSLRSNQPQHF. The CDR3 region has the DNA TGTGCCAGCAGTTACTCGCTACGAAGCAATCAGCCCCAGCATTTT.

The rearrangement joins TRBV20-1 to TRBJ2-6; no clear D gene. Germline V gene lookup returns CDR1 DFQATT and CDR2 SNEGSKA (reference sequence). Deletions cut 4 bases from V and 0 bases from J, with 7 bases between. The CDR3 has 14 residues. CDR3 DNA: TGCAGTGCTAAGGTCAACTCTGGGGCCAACGTCCTGACTTTC. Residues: CSAKVNSGANVLTF.

The CDR3 loop is CASSSRFYGYTF. CDR3 DNA sequence: TGTGCCAGTAGTAGCAGATTCTATGGCTACACCTTC. The chain uses TRBV19 and TRBJ1-2; no reliable D call. This CDR3 has 12 amino acids. The ends were cut back, 4 bases at V and 4 bases at J, with 7 bases in the middle. Looked up from germline, CDR1 is LNHDA and CDR2 is SQIVND (reference sequence).

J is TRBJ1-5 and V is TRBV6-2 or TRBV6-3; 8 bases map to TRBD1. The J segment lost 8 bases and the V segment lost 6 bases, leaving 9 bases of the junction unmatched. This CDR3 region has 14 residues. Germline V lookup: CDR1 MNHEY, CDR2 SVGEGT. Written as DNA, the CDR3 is TGTGCCAGCAGGACTTCGGGACAGGAAAAGCCCCAGCATTTT. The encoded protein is CASRTSGQEKPQHF.

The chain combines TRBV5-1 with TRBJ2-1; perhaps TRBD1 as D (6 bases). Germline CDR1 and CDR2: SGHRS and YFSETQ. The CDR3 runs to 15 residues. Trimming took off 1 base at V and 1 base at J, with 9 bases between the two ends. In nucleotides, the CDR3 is TGCGCCAGCAGCTTGTCCAGGGGATCCTACAATGAGCAGTTCTTC. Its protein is CASSLSRGSYNEQFF.

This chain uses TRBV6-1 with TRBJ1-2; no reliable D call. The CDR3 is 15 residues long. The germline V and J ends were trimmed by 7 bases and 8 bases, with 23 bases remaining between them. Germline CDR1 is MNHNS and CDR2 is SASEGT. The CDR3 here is CASNSGFWGEDGYTF. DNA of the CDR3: TGTGCCAGCAACTCGGGATTTTGGGGTGAAGACGGCTACACCTTC.

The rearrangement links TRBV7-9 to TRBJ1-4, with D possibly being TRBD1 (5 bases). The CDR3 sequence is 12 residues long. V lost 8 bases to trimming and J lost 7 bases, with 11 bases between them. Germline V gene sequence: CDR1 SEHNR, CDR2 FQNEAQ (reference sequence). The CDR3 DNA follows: TGTGCCAGCCAGGATGGGGGTGAAAAACTGTTTTTT. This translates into CASQDGGEKLFF.

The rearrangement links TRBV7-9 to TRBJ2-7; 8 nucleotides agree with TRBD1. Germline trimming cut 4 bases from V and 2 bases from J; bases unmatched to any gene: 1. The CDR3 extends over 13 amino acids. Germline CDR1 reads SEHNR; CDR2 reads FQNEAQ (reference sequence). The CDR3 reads CASSSTGAYEQYF. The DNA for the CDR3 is TGTGCCAGCAGCTCGACAGGGGCCTACGAGCAGTACTTC.

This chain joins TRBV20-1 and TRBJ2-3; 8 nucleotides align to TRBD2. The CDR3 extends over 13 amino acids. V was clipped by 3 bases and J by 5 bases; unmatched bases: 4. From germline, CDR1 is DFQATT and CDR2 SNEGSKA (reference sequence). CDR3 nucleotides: TGCAGTGCTAGGACTAGCGAGAGAGATACGCAGTATTTT. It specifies CSARTSERDTQYF.